These 25 T cell receptor beta chains were sequenced from one sample in a study of blood T cells in healthy people across ages. Primed by a sample-barcoded 5' primer and a J-beta primer mix, a second PCR proceeded for about 6 to 12 cycles. MiXCR was run by TCRdb on the 5' RACE reads, yielding one entry per CDR3 protein. The sample holds 650,000 to 900,000 distinct CDR3 sequences, around two thirds seen once. Sequencing was carried out using blood. The receptors originated from a man aged 25 to 40 in good health.

The chain recombines TRBV4-2 with TRBJ2-7, with D unresolved. Trimming pared 0 bases from V and 7 bases from J, leaving 19 bases between. From germline, CDR1 is LGHNA and CDR2 YNFKEQ. The CDR3 is 16 amino acids. Here the CDR3 reads CASSQERQESYNEQYF. CDR3 in DNA: TGTGCCAGCAGCCAAGAAAGGCAGGAATCCTACAATGAGCAGTACTTC.

The V gene is TRBV7-6, the J gene TRBJ2-5; 8 bases agree with TRBD2. J gave up 11 bases and V 5 bases, and 10 bases lay outside the gene matches. Germline V gene data show CDR1 as SGHVS and CDR2 as FNYEAQ. This CDR3 spans 13 amino acids. Here the CDR3 reads CASSPTGGAQQYF. The CDR3 DNA is TGTGCCAGCAGCCCAACCGGGGGGGCTCAGCAGTACTTC.

The V call is TRBV4-3, the J call TRBJ2-3, with D uncertain. This CDR3 comprises 15 residues. Germline loops: CDR1 LGHNA, CDR2 YSLEER. V lost 1 base and J lost 2, with 10 bases in between. Written as DNA, the CDR3 is TGCGCCAGCAGCCAAGTTGCGAGCTCCACAGATACGCAGTATTTT. Encoded protein: CASSQVASSTDTQYF.

The V call is TRBV29-1, the J call TRBJ2-5; tentative D call: TRBD1 (5 bases). The J call is doubtful: the DNA matches TRBJ2-7 better. Germline V gene lookup returns CDR1 SQVTM and CDR2 ANQGSEA. The CDR3 length is 14 residues. CDR3 region: CSVTWVGLPYEQYF. The DNA of the CDR3 is TGCAGCGTCACCTGGGTGGGGCTACCCTACGAGCAGTACTTC.

This chain's CDR3 is CASSVSGTANIQYF. The CDR3 region has the DNA TGTGCCAGCAGCGTTTCCGGGACAGCAAACATTCAGTACTTC. The rearrangement uses TRBV7-8 and TRBJ2-4, with 7 bases fitting TRBD1. The CDR3 contains 14 residues. Germline V lookup: CDR1 SGHVS, CDR2 FQNEAQ. The V gene end was trimmed by 5 bases and the J gene end by 6 bases; junction bases not matched to a gene: 7. Variable domain in full (rest from reference TRBV7-8 and TRBJ2-4): GAGVSQSPRYKVAKRGQDVALRCDPISGHVSLFWYQQALGQGPEFLTYFQNEAQLDKSGLPSDRFFAERPEGSVSTLKIQRTQQEDSAVYLCASSVSGTANIQYFGAGTRLSVL.

In this sample, this clonotype turned up a few times. The V call is TRBV7-2, the J call TRBJ2-3; either TRBD1 or TRBD2 may supply D (5 bases each). This CDR3 region has 12 residues. CDR1 is SGHTA and CDR2 is FQGNSA in the germline V gene. V lost 4 bases and J lost 9, with 11 bases in between. The CDR3: CASSSPGRTQYF. The CDR3 DNA follows: TGTGCCAGCAGCTCCCCGGGACGCACGCAGTATTTT.

The chain is built from TRBV5-1 and TRBJ2-1, with 12 bases aligning to TRBD2. Looked up from germline, CDR1 is SGHRS and CDR2 is YFSETQ. This CDR3 has 15 residues. The V segment lost 6 bases and the J segment 7 bases; nucleotides outside the gene matches: 8. The CDR3 spells CASTSSGGAGNEQFF. Here the CDR3 DNA reads TGCGCCAGCACATCTAGCGGGGGGGCTGGAAATGAGCAGTTCTTC. The full variable domain, in which reference TRBV5-1 and TRBJ2-1 provide the parts outside the CDR3, is KAGVTQTPRYLIKTRGQQVTLSCSPISGHRSVSWYQQTPGQGLQFLFEYFSETQRNKGNFPGRFSGRQFSNSRSEMNVSTLELGDSALYLCASTSSGGAGNEQFFGPGTRLTVL.

A few counts support this clonotype. The chain is built from TRBV29-1 and TRBJ2-1, with unresolved D. The germline V gene encodes CDR1 SQVTM and CDR2 ANQGSEA. CDR3 length: 14 residues. Trimming removed 8 bases at V and 0 bases at J, with 14 bases between. DNA of the CDR3: TGCAGCTGGTTTAGGGAAAACTCCTACAATGAGCAGTTCTTC. It is translated as CSWFRENSYNEQFF.

As concerns this clonotype: An end of the junction differs from the germline gene, which may be a read error. This rearrangement joins TRBV7-2 to TRBJ1-6, with unresolved D. This CDR3 comprises 19 residues. The germline V gene has CDR1 SGHTA and CDR2 FQGNSA. This CDR3 is CASSLEDFDESSYNSPLHF. The DNA for the CDR3 is TGTGCCAGCAGCTTAGAAGATTTTGACGAGAGCTCCTATAATTCGCCCCTCCACTTT.

Ten or more counts support this clonotype. CDR3 sequence: CATSEFTSTDTQYF. The CDR3 coding sequence is TGTGCCACCAGTGAGTTTACTTCTACAGATACGCAGTATTTT. The chain links TRBV24-1 to TRBJ2-3; D unresolved. Trimming removed 4 bases from V and 3 bases from J, with 10 bases in between. The CDR3 loop spans 14 amino acids. The germline gives CDR1 KGHDR, CDR2 SFDVKD.

The V and J genes are TRBV25-1 and TRBJ2-1; 10 nucleotides agree with TRBD2. V lost 5 bases to trimming and J lost 2 bases; unmatched junction nucleotides: 12. CDR1 and CDR2 from the germline V gene are MGHDK and SYGVNS. The length of the CDR3 is 18 residues. The CDR3 DNA is TGTGCCAGCAGTTCTAGCGGGGGCGCCTATTTGACCTACAATGAGCAGTTCTTC. It codes for CASSSSGGAYLTYNEQFF. The whole variable domain, remainder taken from reference TRBV25-1 and TRBJ2-1, is EADIYQTPRYLVIGTGKKITLECSQTMGHDKMYWYQQDPGMELHLIHYSYGVNSTEKGDLSSESTVSRIRTEHFPLTLESARPSHTSQYLCASSSSGGAYLTYNEQFFGPGTRLTVL.

CDR3 sequence (DNA): TGTGCCATGCGGGGAAGCTCCTACAATGAGCAGTTCTTC. Translated, it gives CAMRGSSYNEQFF. The gene calls are TRBV15 and TRBJ2-1; D is perhaps TRBD2 (6 bases). The germline CDR1 and CDR2 sequences are LNHNV and YYDKDF (reference sequence). V lost 10 bases and J lost 0, with 10 bases in between. The CDR3 consists of 13 residues.

This chain links TRBV6-5 with TRBJ1-4; TRBD1 might be the D (5 bases). The CDR3 is 17 residues long. CDR1 MNHEY and CDR2 SVGAGI come from the germline V gene. The V gene lost 0 bases and the J gene lost 7 bases, with 18 bases spanning the gap. CDR3 loop: CASSYSWGEGWVEKLFF. The CDR3 DNA reads as TGTGCCAGCAGTTACTCGTGGGGCGAGGGATGGGTTGAAAAACTGTTTTTT.

The chain uses TRBV28 and TRBJ2-5; 12 bases align to TRBD1. Trimming at V came to 8 bases and at J to 11 bases, leaving 12 bases not matched to a gene. The CDR3 extends over 14 amino acids. Germline V lookup: CDR1 MDHEN, CDR2 SYDVKM. This chain's CDR3 is CASVGQGAYNEQYF. DNA for the CDR3: TGTGCCAGCGTGGGACAGGGGGCCTACAATGAGCAGTACTTC. Filled out from reference TRBV28 and TRBJ2-5, the complete variable domain reads DVKVTQSSRYLVKRTGEKVFLECVQDMDHENMFWYRQDPGLGLRLIYFSYDVKMKEKGDIPEGYSVSREKKERFSLILESASTNQTSMYLCASVGQGAYNEQYFGPGTRLLVL.

In this sample, this clonotype turned up a few times. CDR3 in amino acids: CASSESAAGIYEQYF. CDR3 DNA sequence: TGTGCCAGCAGTGAATCGGCGGCAGGGATCTACGAGCAGTACTTC. The chain is built from TRBV25-1 and TRBJ2-7; possibly TRBD1 for D (5 bases). V lost 1 base and J 3 bases, leaving 13 bases between the germline ends. Germline V gene data show CDR1 as MGHDK and CDR2 as SYGVNS. This CDR3 is 15 amino acids long.

V and J are TRBV10-3 and TRBJ2-2, with D possibly matching TRBD1 (6 bases). In germline, CDR1 is ENHRY, CDR2 SYGVKD. Trimming removed 7 bases at V and 4 bases at J, with 19 bases between. The CDR3 extends over 16 amino acids. Here the CDR3 DNA reads TGTGCCATCACTACCCTACCAGGGGCGCGCACCGGGGAGCTGTTTTTT. Protein sequence: CAITTLPGARTGELFF.

This clonotype occurred a few times. The chain carries TRBV20-1 and TRBJ2-3; D not certain. V shed 1 base and J shed 5 bases, with 7 bases lying between them. CDR1 is DFQATT, CDR2 SNEGSKA, per germline (reference sequence). There are 12 residues in the CDR3. CDR3 region: CSARGPGDTQYF. The CDR3 DNA reads TGCAGTGCTAGAGGTCCAGGAGATACGCAGTATTTT.

In the case of this clonotype: With a much larger clone just one base away, this may be a read error. This chain connects TRBV5-5 to TRBJ1-5, with D unclear. Germline V gene lookup returns CDR1 SGHKS and CDR2 YYEKEE (reference sequence). The CDR3 is 12 amino acids. The CDR3 DNA reads TGTGCCCGCAGCTTGTTGAATCAGCCCCAGCATTTT. It encodes CARSLLNQPQHF.

This sequence joins TRBV7-2 and TRBJ2-4; D might be TRBD2 (6 bases). Per the germline V gene, CDR1 is SGHTA and CDR2 is FQGNSA. The CDR3 extends over 15 amino acids. Between the trimmed V and J ends, which lost 0 bases and 9 bases, there was a span of 15 bases. In DNA form, the CDR3 reads TGTGCCAGCAGCTTAGCGCCCGACTACGGGGGCATTCAGTACTTC. Translated, it gives CASSLAPDYGGIQYF.

The CDR3 region has the DNA TGCGCCAGCAGCATCCGGGACAGAACAGATACGCAGTATTTT. Encoded protein: CASSIRDRTDTQYF. This chain links TRBV5-1 with TRBJ2-3; 7 bases fit TRBD1. In germline, CDR1 is SGHRS, CDR2 YFSETQ. The CDR3 has 14 amino acids. J was trimmed by 3 bases and V by 4 bases; bases with no gene match: 5.

This clonotype was detected only a few times. The chain uses TRBV12-3 or TRBV12-4 and TRBJ2-5; D is unclear. This CDR3 is built from 14 residues. V lost 3 bases, J lost 2 bases, and 10 bases lay in between. The CDR3, as DNA: TGTGCCAGCAGTTTTCGCCGGAGACAAGAGACCCAGTACTTC. It encodes CASSFRRRQETQYF.

The chain joins TRBV28 to TRBJ2-4, with 9 bases that match TRBD1. The CDR3 loop spans 15 amino acids. Trimming cost V 1 base and J 13 bases; bases outside gene matches: 11. CDR1 and CDR2 from the germline V gene are MDHEN and SYDVKM. CDR3 region: CASSLFTGGLEEQYF. The CDR3 bases are TGTGCCAGCAGTTTATTCACAGGGGGCTTAGAAGAGCAGTACTTC.

This chain uses TRBV7-6 with TRBJ1-4, with TRBD1 matching over 7 bases. V shed 4 bases and J 10 bases; nucleotides not matched to a gene: 9. This CDR3 comprises 14 residues. Germline V gives CDR1 SGHVS, CDR2 FNYEAQ. The CDR3 region has the DNA TGTGCCAGCAGCTCCAACAGGGGATCGGGAAAACTGTTTTTT. Translating gives CASSSNRGSGKLFF.

This sequence joins TRBV15 and TRBJ2-3; maybe TRBD1 (6 bases). CDR1 and CDR2 from the germline V gene are LNHNV and YYDKDF (reference sequence). This CDR3 comprises 11 residues. V lost 8 bases to trimming and J lost 4 bases, with 7 bases between them. CDR3: CATEGADTQYF. Written as DNA, the CDR3 is TGTGCCACCGAGGGGGCAGATACGCAGTATTTT.

The V call is TRBV16, the J call TRBJ1-1, with D possibly TRBD1 on 6 matching bases. V was trimmed by 4 bases and J by 1 base, leaving 10 bases between them. The germline CDR1 and CDR2 sequences are KGHSY and FQNENV. This CDR3 has 14 amino acids. The CDR3 DNA reads as TGTGCCAGCAGCCCCGGGACAACGAACACTGAAGCTTTCTTT. Residues: CASSPGTTNTEAFF.